This TCR beta chain was retrieved from a study of identical twins. A remark on this clonotype: Its antigen is unidentified.

Study conclusions and caveats: Conclusions came from cross-sectional statistical analysis, not from following the same donors. Out-of-frame alpha sequences common to twins exhibited an excess of low generation probability.

Trimming left V 4 bases short and J 0 bases short, with 10 bases between. The CDR3 totals 14 residues. Germline assignment: CDR1 DFQATT and CDR2 SNEGSKA (reference sequence). Unique molecular identifiers were present on the cDNA, which also gained a universal primer site by template switching. TCRdb used MiXCR to reprocess the 5' RACE reads, holding one entry per CDR3 protein. The sample consists of some 1,700,000 distinct CDR3 sequences, more than 30% of them appearing once. The sample taken for sequencing was cord blood. The clonotype comes from a newborn girl in good health. V usage is TRBV20-1 and J usage is TRBJ2-1; D is unclear. The CDR3 DNA is TGCAGTGCTACCGGATCGAGCTCCTACAATGAGCAGTTCTTC. This codes for CSATGSSSYNEQFF.